These 17 T cell receptor beta chains came from one sample sequenced in a study of blood T cells in healthy people across ages. The second PCR ran 7 to 11 cycles with a sample-barcoded 5' primer and J-beta primers. Via MiXCR, TCRdb re-called the 5' RACE reads, giving one row per CDR3 protein. The data contain roughly 2 million distinct CDR3 sequences, about 49% of them singletons. The sequenced material came from blood. Receptors originate from a woman aged 35 to 49 in good health.

The genes are TRBV4-2 and TRBJ2-1, with TRBD2 as a possible D gene (6 bases). Looked up from germline, CDR1 is LGHNA and CDR2 is YNFKEQ. The CDR3 consists of 17 residues. Trimming left V 0 bases short and J 8 bases short, with 20 bases between. The CDR3 bases are TGTGCCAGCAGCCAAGAGGAATTACTAGCTGAAGCCGATGAGCAGTTCTTC. This encodes CASSQEELLAEADEQFF.

The CDR3 bases are TGCAGCGCCGGGGACCGAGCGAACACCGGGGAGCTGTTTTTT. Translating gives CSAGDRANTGELFF. V and J are TRBV29-1 and TRBJ2-2, with D perhaps matching TRBD1 or TRBD2 (5 bases each). The V end was cut by 7 bases, the J end by 0 bases, with 12 bases between. Germline V gene lookup returns CDR1 SQVTM and CDR2 ANQGSEA. The CDR3 runs to 14 residues.

This clonotype turned up a few times. The gene calls are TRBV7-2 and TRBJ2-6; D gene ambiguous. CDR3 length equals 15 residues. The germline gives CDR1 SGHTA, CDR2 FQGNSA. With 4 bases removed from V and 0 bases from J, the gap between germline ends came to 7 bases. This CDR3 is CASSSWDSGANVLTF. The DNA of the CDR3 is TGTGCCAGCAGCTCATGGGACTCTGGGGCCAACGTCCTGACTTTC.

Notes on this clonotype: Relative to the germline gene, one junction end is altered; a read error may explain this. The rearrangement uses TRBV5-1 and TRBJ2-4; 8 bases align to TRBD1. The J call may be in error: the DNA end matches TRBJ2-7 better. This CDR3 is 14 amino acids long. Germline V gene data show CDR1 as SGHRS and CDR2 as YFSETQ. The CDR3 loop reads CASSLDRVGSEQYF. The CDR3 coding sequence is TGCGCCAGCAGTTTGGACAGGGTGGGGAGCGAGCAGTACTTC.

J is TRBJ2-1 and V is TRBV11-2; 11 bases align to TRBD1. The junction had 38 bases not matched to a gene; V was cut back by 7 bases and J by 9 bases. From germline, CDR1 is SGHAT and CDR2 FQNNGV. The CDR3 runs 24 residues. This CDR3 reads CASTKEGTGGLRSEGGDSHGEQFF. The CDR3 DNA follows: TGTGCCAGCACCAAAGAAGGGACAGGGGGTTTGCGGAGCGAGGGGGGCGACTCCCACGGTGAGCAGTTCTTC.

The chain carries TRBV7-9 and TRBJ1-2; D is ambiguous. Trimming shortened V by 3 bases and J by 0 bases, and 8 bases separated the two germline ends. The CDR3 extends over 14 amino acids. Germline-derived CDR1 and CDR2 are SEHNR and FQNEAQ (reference sequence). This CDR3 reads CASSFQRANYGYTF. The CDR3 bases are TGTGCCAGCAGCTTCCAGAGAGCTAACTATGGCTACACCTTC. Combining the CDR3 with reference TRBV7-9 and TRBJ1-2 gives the whole variable domain DTGVSQNPRHKITKRGQNVTFRCDPISEHNRLYWYRQTLGQGPEFLTYFQNEAQLEKSRLLSDRFSAERPKGSFSTLEIQRTEQGDSAMYLCASSFQRANYGYTFGSGTRLTVV.

The chain couples TRBV9 to TRBJ2-7; perhaps TRBD2 as D (6 bases). The end of the DNA is better explained by TRBJ2-5, so the J call may be wrong. The V gene's germline CDR1 is SGDLS and CDR2 YYNGEE. The CDR3 is 13 amino acids. Written as DNA, the CDR3 is TGTGCCAGCAGGCCCTCGGTGGGGGGGACCCAGTACTTC. Its translation is CASRPSVGGTQYF.

This clonotype was picked up a small number of times. J is TRBJ2-1 and V is TRBV6-6; 11 bases align to TRBD2. Germline V gene data show CDR1 as MNHNY and CDR2 as SVGAGI (reference sequence). The CDR3 is 14 residues long. For the CDR3, the DNA is TGTGCTCACTCTACTAGCGGGGGTTACAATGAGCAGTTCTTC. This sequence encodes CAHSTSGGYNEQFF.

V usage is TRBV2 and J usage is TRBJ2-1; D might be TRBD1 (6 bases). CDR1 and CDR2 (germline): SNHLY, FYNNEI. V gave up 3 bases and J gave up 5 bases, with 14 bases separating them. The CDR3 extends over 15 amino acids. CDR3 region: CASSEWQGSHNEQFF. The CDR3 DNA sequence: TGTGCCAGCAGTGAGTGGCAGGGGAGCCACAATGAGCAGTTCTTC.

This clonotype was observed once. The rearrangement joins TRBV4-2 to TRBJ1-2; no clear D. The CDR3 covers 13 residues. CDR1 is LGHNA and CDR2 is YNFKEQ in the germline V gene. Trimming cost V 0 bases and J 6 bases, with 8 bases left between them. The CDR3 is CASSQDEGNGYTF. The CDR3 region has the DNA TGTGCCAGCAGCCAAGATGAGGGTAATGGCTACACCTTC.

This chain joins TRBV12-5 and TRBJ2-1; D possibly corresponds to TRBD2 (6 bases). Germline CDR1 LGHNT, CDR2 FRNRAP. The CDR3 is made up of 13 amino acids. V dropped 2 bases and J dropped 5 bases, with 7 bases sitting between them. CDR3 bases: TGTGCTAGTGGTTTGTCGGGGGACAATGAGCAGTTCTTC. Its protein product is CASGLSGDNEQFF.

This clonotype was counted between two and nine times. The V call is TRBV12-3 or TRBV12-4, the J call TRBJ2-5; TRBD2 matches 8 bases. The assigned J gene may be wrong: the sequence end matches TRBJ2-7 better. This CDR3 comprises 17 residues. CDR3 DNA sequence: TGTGCCAGCAGTTTCGGGCGGGGGGAATCGGGGAAGGACGAGCAGTACTTC. Translated, it gives CASSFGRGESGKDEQYF.

The chain links TRBV6-5 to TRBJ2-7; D is unresolved. There are 14 residues in the CDR3. Deletions cut 6 bases from V and 5 bases from J, with 17 bases between. Germline values: CDR1 MNHEY, CDR2 SVGAGI. The CDR3 is CASRATLSFHEQYF. CDR3 DNA: TGTGCCAGCAGAGCGACCCTTAGCTTCCACGAGCAGTACTTC.

CDR3: CASSLTGSLNSPLHF. The DNA for the CDR3 is TGTGCCAGCAGTTTGACAGGGAGCCTTAATTCACCCCTCCACTTT. V and J are TRBV12-3 or TRBV12-4 and TRBJ1-6; TRBD1 agrees at 7 bases. This CDR3 spans 15 amino acids. Unmatched junction bases numbered 5, after V lost 3 bases and J lost 6 bases.

The V call is TRBV2, the J call TRBJ2-5; 13 bases line up with TRBD2. The length of the CDR3 is 16 residues. J lost 5 bases, V lost 1 base, and 4 bases had no gene match. CDR1 and CDR2 (germline): SNHLY, FYNNEI. DNA of the CDR3: TGTGCCAGCAGTGAAGTTGGACTAGCGGGGGTTGAGACCCAGTACTTC. It yields the protein CASSEVGLAGVETQYF. The complete variable domain, with remaining parts taken from reference TRBV2 and TRBJ2-5, reads EPEVTQTPSHQVTQMGQEVILRCVPISNHLYFYWYRQILGQKVEFLVSFYNNEISEKSEIFDDQFSVERPDGSNFTLKIRSTKLEDSAMYFCASSEVGLAGVETQYFGPGTRLLVL.

This clonotype was recorded a few times. The CDR3 sequence is CASSLYGTSGKHEQYF. CDR3 DNA: TGTGCCAGCAGTTTATATGGGACTAGCGGTAAACACGAGCAGTACTTC. The rearrangement links TRBV27 to TRBJ2-7, with 11 positions matching TRBD2. The V gene end was trimmed by 1 base and the J gene end by 5 bases; junction bases not matched to a gene: 7. The germline CDR1 and CDR2 sequences are MNHEY and SMNVEV (reference sequence). The CDR3 loop spans 16 amino acids.

The chain carries TRBV7-2 and TRBJ1-1; D unresolved. CDR3 size: 16 residues. Between the trimmed V and J ends, which lost 4 bases and 1 base, there was a span of 16 bases. The germline V gene has CDR1 SGHTA and CDR2 FQGNSA. CDR3 loop: CASSSPLLQGNTEAFF. CDR3 sequence (DNA): TGTGCCAGCAGCTCGCCGCTTTTGCAAGGGAACACTGAAGCTTTCTTT.